This T cell receptor (beta chain) was sequenced in a study of cytomegalovirus exposure and HLA in healthy donors. Whole-study context: The 95 million to 120 million unique TCR beta sequences, from about 180 million T cells, were found by an earlier analysis. General observations from the study: Certain sequence variants were highly shared and formed a cluster, and this cluster was likely a sequencing artifact. As a later analysis revealed, most CMV-associated TCR beta chains appeared HLA-restricted. Certain indistinguishable V segments, among them TRBV6-2 and TRBV6-3, were excluded.

This PCR relied on a set of 60 Vbeta primers and 13 Jbeta primers. TCRdb's copy holds only in-frame clones and misses some; the assay was immunoSEQ multiplex PCR. The sample carries roughly 180,000 clones, 79% recorded once. The CDR3 is made up of 14 amino acids. Per the germline V gene, CDR1 is LNHNV and CDR2 is YYDKDF (reference sequence). The trim removed 2 bases at V and 3 bases at J, leaving 3 bases unmatched. This clone has only a few counts. Its target is not known. The V and J genes are TRBV15 and TRBJ1-2; the match to TRBD1 covers 7 bases. Sequencing was carried out using PBMCs. The sequence was collected from a girl aged 10 to 17 in good health and CMV-seropositive. The CDR3 DNA reads TGTGCCACCAGCAGAACTCAGGGGGACTATGGCTACACCTTC. It encodes CATSRTQGDYGYTF.